These T cell receptor beta chains were read from a single sample in a study of blood T cell repertoires in COVID-19. The method was immunoSEQ multiplex PCR; TCRdb's version includes in-frame clones alone and lacks a portion of them. The sample comprises 50,000 or so clones, about 90% of which are singletons, and under 8.5% rests with the top ten. The sequencing sample was made of peripheral blood. These receptors were obtained from an older man with active COVID-19. Each CDR3 is given with its conserved first and last residue. The D gene is left open where the match is weak. Rows give clone size only sometimes, using once, few, many, or a class for an expanded clone.

size	J	V	D	DNA	CDR3
.	TRBJ2-2	TRBV7-9	TRBD1	TGTGCCAGCAGCTTAGGAGGACAGGGGGTCGGTCGCACCGGGGAGCTGTTTTTT	CASSLGGQGVGRTGELFF
.	TRBJ2-1	TRBV6-5	.	TGTGCCAGCAGTTACTCGACAAGCGGTCCGTACAATGAGCAGTTCTTC	CASSYSTSGPYNEQFF
.	TRBJ1-1	TRBV6-5	TRBD1	TGTGCCAGCCATAAAGGGACAGGGAAGCACACTGAAGCTTTCTTT	CASHKGTGKHTEAFF
.	TRBJ2-5	TRBV13	TRBD2	TGTGCCAGCAGCTTACTAGCGGGGGGGCCCGGGGAGACCCAGTACTTC	CASSLLAGGPGETQYF
.	TRBJ2-6	TRBV4-1	TRBD2	TGCGCCAGCAGCCAACAGACTAGCGGGGGGGCTGTCTCTGGGGCCAACGTCCTGACTTTC	CASSQQTSGGAVSGANVLTF
.	TRBJ1-2	TRBV29-1	.	TGCAGCGTTGCGCGGGACTCAGTTTTTCGTGCTGGTGACTATGGCTACACCTTC	CSVARDSVFRAGDYGYTF
.	TRBJ2-7	TRBV7-2	.	TGTGCCAGCAGCTTCGCGGGAAGGGCTGAAGGGCAGTACTTC	CASSFAGRAEGQYF
.	TRBJ1-4	TRBV11-2	TRBD1	TGTGCCAGCAGCTCTAGTCGGGACAGGGTCGAAAAACTGTTTTTT	CASSSSRDRVEKLFF
few	TRBJ1-6	TRBV5-1	TRBD1	TGCGCCAGCAGCATCGACGGACAGGGAGGTAATTCACCCCTCCACTTT	CASSIDGQGGNSPLHF
.	TRBJ2-4	TRBV4-2	.	TGTGCCAGCAGCCAAGAGGGGGGGCCCCCCAAAAACATTCAGTACTTC	CASSQEGGPPKNIQYF
.	TRBJ2-2	TRBV2	.	TGTGCCAGCAGCGGGACTGGGAGCGGGGAGCTGTTTTTT	CASSGTGSGELFF
.	TRBJ2-7	TRBV19	.	TGTGCCAGTAGTATCGCCGGGTCGGGGGTTACTACCTACGAGCAGTACTTC	CASSIAGSGVTTYEQYF
.	TRBJ1-4	TRBV7-2	.	TGTGCCAGCAGCTTAGTATCGGAGGTGGGGGGACTGTTTTTT	CASSLVSEVGGLFF
.	TRBJ2-1	TRBV7-9	TRBD2	TGTGCCACCCGGACTAGCGCCGTTGTCGATGAGCAGTTCTTC	CATRTSAVVDEQFF
once	TRBJ2-5	TRBV23-1	.	TGCGCCAGCGAACGGGATACCCAGTACTTC	CASERDTQYF
.	TRBJ2-1	TRBV16	.	TGTGCCAGCAGCCAAAAAGGAAGCGGATACAATGAGCAGTTCTTC	CASSQKGSGYNEQFF
once	TRBJ1-3	TRBV6-2/TRBV6-3	.	TGTGCCAGCAGTCAATCTGGAAACACCATATATTTT	CASSQSGNTIYF
few	TRBJ1-4	TRBV7-9	.	TGTGCCAGCAGCTTACAAAACAGTCTGAATGAAAAACTGTTTTTT	CASSLQNSLNEKLFF
.	TRBJ1-4	TRBV3-1/TRBV3-2	.	TGTGCCAGCAGCCAAGGGCTCGGGACATCGTTTGAAAAACTGTTTTTT	CASSQGLGTSFEKLFF
.	TRBJ1-1	TRBV6-1	TRBD1	TGTGCCAGCAGTGACGGTCGGACAGGGGGCACTGAAGCTTTCTTT	CASSDGRTGGTEAFF
.	TRBJ1-1	TRBV28	.	TGTGCCAGCAGTTCGGGGGGGGCCGGCGGGCTGAACACTGAAGCTTTCTTT	CASSSGGAGGLNTEAFF
.	TRBJ1-6	TRBV28	TRBD1	TGTGCCAGCAGAGGACAGGTCCCTAGGTCACCCCTCCACTTT	CASRGQVPRSPLHF
.	TRBJ2-1	TRBV27	TRBD1	TGTGCCAGCAGGGTGACAGGGGCCTACAATGAGCAGTTCTTC	CASRVTGAYNEQFF
.	TRBJ2-7	TRBV7-9	.	TGTGCCAGCAGCCCCCATGTAGCCTACGAGCAGTACTTC	CASSPHVAYEQYF
medium-sized	TRBJ1-6	TRBV10-1	TRBD1	TGCGCCAGCAGTGCGGGACAGCCGAATTCACCCCTCCACTTT	CASSAGQPNSPLHF
.	TRBJ2-5	TRBV5-4	TRBD2	TGTGCCAGCAGCGAGAGGGCGACTAGCGGGAAAGAGACCCAGTACTTC	CASSERATSGKETQYF
.	TRBJ2-3	TRBV9	.	TGTGCCAGCAGCGTAGGGAATTGGGGTAGGGGTAGCACAGATACGCAGTATTTT	CASSVGNWGRGSTDTQYF
.	TRBJ2-3	TRBV29-1	.	TGCAGCACCCGAACTAGCACAGATACGCAGTATTTT	CSTRTSTDTQYF
.	TRBJ1-5	TRBV2	TRBD1	TGTGCCACAAGGACAGGAAATAGCAATCAGCCCCAGCATTTT	CATRTGNSNQPQHF
.	TRBJ1-1	TRBV28	.	TGTGCCAGCAGTAGACAGGTCCTACGGGCGGACACTGAAGCTTTCTTT	CASSRQVLRADTEAFF
.	TRBJ2-7	TRBV28	TRBD1	TGTGCCAGCCTCGGGACAGGGTTTTATGAGCAGTACTTC	CASLGTGFYEQYF
.	TRBJ1-4	TRBV18	.	TGTGCCAGCTCACCACCGGAACAGGGTCCCGGAAAACTGTTTTTT	CASSPPEQGPGKLFF
.	TRBJ1-2	TRBV28	.	TGTGCCAGCAGAAGCACAGGAGAGCCGTATGGCTACACCTTC	CASRSTGEPYGYTF
.	TRBJ2-3	TRBV7-9	.	TGTGCCACAGTCAGCCAGGGTTTTCGGTTCACAGATACGCAGTATTTT	CATVSQGFRFTDTQYF
.	TRBJ1-6	TRBV5-1	TRBD1	TGCGCCAGCAGCCCGGACAGGGGGCGGAATTCACCCCTCCACTTT	CASSPDRGRNSPLHF
.	TRBJ2-5	TRBV3-1/TRBV3-2	.	TGTGCCAGCAGCCAAGAGGGTCGGGGGACCCCTAAATCAGGGACCCAGTACTTC	CASSQEGRGTPKSGTQYF
.	TRBJ2-5	TRBV7-9	TRBD1	TGTGCCAGCAGCTCTGTAATTTCGGACAGGGGGCGAGAGACCCAGTACTTC	CASSSVISDRGRETQYF
.	TRBJ2-1	TRBV13	.	TGTGCCAGCAGCGTACAGACTAGGCGGGTGAGAGGGGTCGTTTACAATGAGCAGTTCTTC	CASSVQTRRVRGVVYNEQFF
.	TRBJ1-5	TRBV10-3	TRBD1	TGTGCCATCAAGGGCGAGCAGGGGGAGAAGCCCCAGCATTTT	CAIKGEQGEKPQHF
.	TRBJ1-2	TRBV28	.	TGTGCCAGCAGTCCGACTGACTATGGCTACACCTTC	CASSPTDYGYTF
.	TRBJ2-7	TRBV6-5	TRBD1	TGTGCCAGCAGACGACAGGGGGCTGGCGAGCAGTACTTC	CASRRQGAGEQYF
once	TRBJ2-2	TRBV9	.	TGTGCCAGCACCGTCTCCCGTACAAACACCGGGGAGCTGTTTTTT	CASTVSRTNTGELFF
.	TRBJ2-7	TRBV7-6	TRBD1	TGTGCCAACAACCGGGACAGGGGGCCCGGCGAGCAGTACTTC	CANNRDRGPGEQYF
.	TRBJ1-6	TRBV7-9	TRBD1	TGTGCCAGCAGCTCAGGGGGCTGGAATTCACCCCTCCACTTT	CASSSGGWNSPLHF
.	TRBJ2-7	TRBV13	.	TGTGCCAGCAGCTTAGGGCAGAACGAGCAGTACTTC	CASSLGQNEQYF
few	TRBJ2-7	TRBV6-2/TRBV6-3	TRBD1	TGTGCCAGCAGCAGACAGGGCTACGAGCAGTACTTC	CASSRQGYEQYF
.	TRBJ2-3	TRBV10-3	TRBD2	TGTGCCATCAAACCGCCGGGACTAAACACAGATACGCAGTATTTT	CAIKPPGLNTDTQYF
.	TRBJ2-3	TRBV28	TRBD2	TGTGCCGGGAGCGGGGGGGCCCCAGATACGCAGTATTTT	CAGSGGAPDTQYF
.	TRBJ1-2	TRBV27	.	TGTGCCAGCTCGCCCTCGGGGGGGAGGTATGGCTACACCTTC	CASSPSGGRYGYTF
.	TRBJ1-1	TRBV5-5	.	TGTGCCAGCAGCTTGACACAGGGTTCTGAAGCTTTCTTT	CASSLTQGSEAFF
.	TRBJ1-6	TRBV28	.	TGTGCCAGCAGTTTAAGACAGGAATCTCGGTCACCCCTCCACTTT	CASSLRQESRSPLHF
.	TRBJ1-5	TRBV28	.	TGTGCCAGCAGTTTCACCAGGGAGCCCCAGCATTTT	CASSFTREPQHF
.	TRBJ2-5	TRBV18	TRBD2	TGTGCCAGCTCACCATCGGGGGGGCCCCGGGAGACCCAGTACTTC	CASSPSGGPRETQYF
.	TRBJ2-7	TRBV28	TRBD1	TGTGCCAGCACCACCGGGACAGCCTACTCCTACGAGCAGTACTTC	CASTTGTAYSYEQYF
.	TRBJ1-1	TRBV6-6	.	TGTGCCAGCAGTTACTCTGAGCTGAACACTGAAGCTTTCTTT	CASSYSELNTEAFF
.	TRBJ1-2	TRBV5-1	.	TGCGCCAGCAGATCGGACAATAACTATGGCTACACCTTC	CASRSDNNYGYTF
.	TRBJ1-2	TRBV5-6	.	TGTGCCAGCAGCCCGGCCGGGTCTACGGGCTATGGCTACACCTTC	CASSPAGSTGYGYTF
.	TRBJ2-2	TRBV6-5	.	TGTGCGATACAGGTTATCACCGGGGAGCTGTTTTTT	CAIQVITGELFF
.	TRBJ1-4	TRBV10-3	TRBD1	TGTGCCATCAGGGGGACAGGGACTAATGAAAAACTGTTTTTT	CAIRGTGTNEKLFF
.	TRBJ2-2	TRBV3-1/TRBV3-2	TRBD2	TGTGCCAGCAGCCAATATCTAACTAGCGAGAACACCGGGGAGCTGTTTTTT	CASSQYLTSENTGELFF